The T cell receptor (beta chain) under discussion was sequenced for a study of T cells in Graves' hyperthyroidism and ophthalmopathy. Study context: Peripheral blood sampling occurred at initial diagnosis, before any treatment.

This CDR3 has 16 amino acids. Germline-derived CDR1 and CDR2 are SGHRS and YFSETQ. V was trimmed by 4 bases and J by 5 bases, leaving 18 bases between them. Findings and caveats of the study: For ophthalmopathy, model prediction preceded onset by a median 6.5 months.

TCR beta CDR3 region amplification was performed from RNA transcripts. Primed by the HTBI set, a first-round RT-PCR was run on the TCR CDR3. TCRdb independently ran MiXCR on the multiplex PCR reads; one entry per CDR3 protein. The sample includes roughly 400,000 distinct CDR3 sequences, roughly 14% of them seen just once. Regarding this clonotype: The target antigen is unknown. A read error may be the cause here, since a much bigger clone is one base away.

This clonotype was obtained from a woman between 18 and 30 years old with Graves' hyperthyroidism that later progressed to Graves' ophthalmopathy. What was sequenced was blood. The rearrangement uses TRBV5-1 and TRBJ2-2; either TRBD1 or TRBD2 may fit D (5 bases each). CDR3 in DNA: TGCGCCAGCAGCCAGGGACGGGGAAGTGATACCGGGGAGCTGTTTTTT. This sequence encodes CASSQGRGSDTGELFF.